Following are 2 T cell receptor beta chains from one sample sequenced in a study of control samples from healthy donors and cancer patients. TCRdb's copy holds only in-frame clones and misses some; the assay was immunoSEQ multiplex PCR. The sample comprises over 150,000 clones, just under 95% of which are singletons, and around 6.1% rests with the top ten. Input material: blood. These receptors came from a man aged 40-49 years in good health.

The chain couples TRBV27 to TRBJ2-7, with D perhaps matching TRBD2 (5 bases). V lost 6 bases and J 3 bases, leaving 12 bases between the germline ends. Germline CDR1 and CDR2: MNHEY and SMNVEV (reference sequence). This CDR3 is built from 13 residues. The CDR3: CASSRTSGYEQYF. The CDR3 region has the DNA TGTGCCAGCAGCAGGACTTCCGGCTACGAGCAGTACTTC.

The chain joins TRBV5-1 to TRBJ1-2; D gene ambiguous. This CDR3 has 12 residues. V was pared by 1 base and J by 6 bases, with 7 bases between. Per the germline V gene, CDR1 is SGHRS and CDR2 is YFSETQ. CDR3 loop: CASSLSGNGYTF. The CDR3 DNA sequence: TGCGCCAGCAGCTTGTCCGGGAATGGCTACACCTTC.